One and the same sample provided the 24 T cell receptor beta chains below, sequenced in a study of monozygotic twins with cystic fibrosis. Assay used: immunoSEQ multiplex PCR; TCRdb lists only in-frame clones, some missing. This table has tens of thousands of clones, about 82% appearing once. Sequencing was carried out using blood. Source of these receptors: a girl aged 2 to 10 with cystic fibrosis.

V gene TRBV5-6 combines with J gene TRBJ1-1; D gene unclear. Germline V gene data show CDR1 as SGHDT and CDR2 as YYEEEE. V lost 4 bases and J lost 5, with 12 bases in between. The CDR3 extends over 13 amino acids. The CDR3 protein is CASSRNMGTEAFF. The DNA for the CDR3 is TGTGCCAGCAGCCGGAACATGGGAACTGAAGCTTTCTTT.

V is TRBV9 and J is TRBJ2-1; D is possibly TRBD1 (6 bases). V was trimmed by 1 base and J by 7 bases, leaving 15 bases between them. The CDR3 runs to 15 residues. The germline V gene has CDR1 SGDLS and CDR2 YYNGEE. The CDR3 sequence: CASSVTGITGNEQFF. The DNA for the CDR3 is TGTGCCAGCAGCGTAACCGGGATCACAGGGAATGAGCAGTTCTTC. Supplemented by reference TRBV9 and TRBJ2-1, the full variable domain reads DSGVTQTPKHLITATGQRVTLRCSPRSGDLSVYWYQQSLDQGLQFLIQYYNGEERAKGNILERFSAQQFPDLHSELNLSSLELGDSALYFCASSVTGITGNEQFFGPGTRLTVL.

This clone was seen just once. The V gene is TRBV5-1, the J gene TRBJ1-1, with D perhaps matching TRBD1 (5 bases). V lost 0 bases to trimming and J lost 5 bases, with 14 bases between them. The CDR3 runs to 15 residues. In germline, CDR1 is SGHRS, CDR2 YFSETQ. CDR3 nucleotide sequence: TGCGCCAGCAGCTTGGCTCAGGGTAGTCATACTGAAGCTTTCTTT. Translating it yields CASSLAQGSHTEAFF.

The chain has TRBV11-2 and TRBJ1-1, with D possibly matching TRBD1 (6 bases). The V end was cut by 3 bases, the J end by 2 bases, with 10 bases between. The germline gives CDR1 SGHAT, CDR2 FQNNGV. The length of the CDR3 is 14 residues. The CDR3 DNA follows: TGTGCCAGCAGCTTTACGACAGGCAACACTGAAGCTTTCTTT. Its protein product is CASSFTTGNTEAFF. The complete variable domain, with remaining parts taken from reference TRBV11-2 and TRBJ1-1, reads EAGVAQSPRYKIIEKRQSVAFWCNPISGHATLYWYQQILGQGPKLLIQFQNNGVVDDSQLPKDRFSAERLKGVDSTLKIQPAKLEDSAVYLCASSFTTGNTEAFFGQGTRLTVV.

The chain combines TRBV10-3 with TRBJ2-1; tentatively, D is TRBD1 (6 bases). The V gene's germline CDR1 is ENHRY and CDR2 SYGVKD. V lost 4 bases, J lost 8 bases, and 15 bases lay in between. The CDR3 runs 14 residues. Written as DNA, the CDR3 is TGTGCCATCAGTGGAAGAACAGGGAGCGATGAGCAGTTCTTC. Its translation: CAISGRTGSDEQFF.

The chain recombines TRBV19 with TRBJ2-2; weak D call: TRBD2 (5 bases). The V end lost 5 bases, the J end lost 4 bases, and 8 bases lay between the germline ends. CDR1 is LNHDA, CDR2 SQIVND, per germline (reference sequence). The CDR3 loop spans 13 amino acids. The CDR3 bases are TGTGCCAGTAGTCGGACTTCCACCGGGGAGCTGTTTTTT. The encoded protein is CASSRTSTGELFF.

The gene calls are TRBV27 and TRBJ1-2, with 8 bases that match TRBD1. Germline CDR1 MNHEY, CDR2 SMNVEV (reference sequence). CDR3 size: 15 residues. V lost 4 bases, J lost 7 bases, and 11 bases stayed unmatched. The CDR3 region is CASSSPGQGGRGYTF. The CDR3 DNA follows: TGTGCCAGCAGTTCCCCTGGACAGGGAGGTCGTGGCTACACCTTC.

V and J are TRBV18 and TRBJ2-7, with a tentative D call TRBD1 (6 bases). Germline V CDR1 and CDR2: KGHSH, LQKENI. The CDR3 is 17 residues long. V was pared by 4 bases and J by 1 base, with 20 bases between. The CDR3 DNA is TGTGCCAGCTCACAGACAAAAACAGGGCCCAATTCCTACGAGCAGTACTTC. It encodes CASSQTKTGPNSYEQYF. The full variable domain, its missing parts supplied by reference TRBV18 and TRBJ2-7, is NAGVMQNPRHLVRRRGQEARLRCSPMKGHSHVYWYRQLPEEGLKFMVYLQKENIIDESGMPKERFSAEFPKEGPSILRIQQVVRGDSAAYFCASSQTKTGPNSYEQYFGPGTRLTVT.

The V gene is TRBV4-1, the J gene TRBJ1-1, with TRBD1 matching 7 bases. This CDR3 contains 13 residues. V was clipped by 7 bases and J by 0 bases; unmatched bases: 2. CDR1 and CDR2 (germline): MGHRA, YSYEKL. CDR3 in DNA: TGCGCCAGCATCGGACAGGTGAACACTGAAGCTTTCTTT. This sequence encodes CASIGQVNTEAFF.

This chain links TRBV30 with TRBJ2-7; 7 bases agree with TRBD2. The CDR3 loop spans 18 amino acids. Germline lookup yields CDR1 GTSNPN and CDR2 SVGIG (reference sequence). The V and J ends lost 0 bases and 4 bases, in that order; junction bases with no gene match: 18. The CDR3 DNA reads TGTGCCTGGAGTGTAGACCGTTCGAGGGCTAGCGGACAATACGAGCAGTACTTC. It is translated as CAWSVDRSRASGQYEQYF. Together with reference TRBV30 and TRBJ2-7, the CDR3 gives the full variable domain: SQTIHQWPATLVQPVGSPLSLECTVEGTSNPNLYWYRQAAGRGLQLLFYSVGIGQISSEVPQNLSASRPQDRQFILSSKKLLLSDSGFYLCAWSVDRSRASGQYEQYFGPGTRLTVT.

The rearrangement uses TRBV2 and TRBJ2-3; D ambiguous. Deletions cut 0 bases from V and 4 bases from J, with 2 bases between. CDR3 length: 12 residues. From germline, CDR1 is SNHLY and CDR2 FYNNEI. As DNA, the CDR3 is TGTGCCAGCAGTGAAGCCCCAGATACGCAGTATTTT. Amino acids: CASSEAPDTQYF.

V usage is TRBV9 and J usage is TRBJ2-7; D call uncertain. The CDR3 consists of 14 residues. Germline values: CDR1 SGDLS, CDR2 YYNGEE. Trimming removed 0 bases at V and 4 bases at J, with 11 bases between. This chain's CDR3 is CASSVEGSSYEQYF. CDR3 in DNA: TGTGCCAGCAGCGTAGAGGGCAGTTCTTACGAGCAGTACTTC.

The chain employs TRBV10-3 and TRBJ1-1; D is ambiguous. Germline lookup yields CDR1 ENHRY and CDR2 SYGVKD. The CDR3 spans 15 residues. V lost 4 bases and J lost 5, with 17 bases in between. CDR3 coding DNA: TGTGCCATCAGTGTCTCTCGGGCGAGGGAGACTGAAGCTTTCTTT. It codes for CAISVSRARETEAFF.

This chain joins TRBV28 and TRBJ2-3; D is possibly TRBD1 or TRBD2 (5 bases each). Trimming left V 5 bases short and J 2 bases short, with 8 bases between. CDR3 length: 13 residues. Germline lookup yields CDR1 MDHEN and CDR2 SYDVKM. CDR3 nucleotides: TGTGCCAGCAGTATCGGGGCCACAGATACGCAGTATTTT. Translating gives CASSIGATDTQYF.

V gene TRBV7-9 combines with J gene TRBJ1-4, with 7 bases fitting TRBD1. CDR3 length: 15 amino acids. V lost 1 base and J lost 7; bases outside the gene matches: 6. Germline loops: CDR1 SEHNR, CDR2 FQNEAQ (reference sequence). CDR3 DNA: TGTGCCAGCAGCTTAGTCAGGGGGGCTGGTGAAAAACTGTTTTTT. Its translation: CASSLVRGAGEKLFF.

The chain recombines TRBV10-3 with TRBJ2-7; D might be TRBD1 (5 bases). There are 14 residues in the CDR3. CDR1 is ENHRY and CDR2 is SYGVKD in the germline V gene. V dropped 3 bases and J dropped 4 bases, with 13 bases sitting between them. CDR3 bases: TGTGCCATCAGTGACGACAGCTTCGGGTACGAGCAGTACTTC. This encodes CAISDDSFGYEQYF.

This clone was seen once. This rearrangement joins TRBV19 to TRBJ2-1, with 8 nucleotides matching TRBD2. This CDR3 spans 16 amino acids. Trimming cost V 4 bases and J 1 base; bases outside gene matches: 6. CDR1 LNHDA and CDR2 SQIVND come from the germline V gene (reference sequence). Written as DNA, the CDR3 is TGTGCCAGTAGTACCGCCGGGACTAGTTCCTACAATGAGCAGTTCTTC. This sequence encodes CASSTAGTSSYNEQFF. The variable domain in full, with the rest retrieved from reference TRBV19 and TRBJ2-1, is DGGITQSPKYLFRKEGQNVTLSCEQNLNHDAMYWYRQDPGQGLRLIYYSQIVNDFQKGDIAEGYSVSREKKESFPLTVTSAQKNPTAFYLCASSTAGTSSYNEQFFGPGTRLTVL.

CDR3 sequence (DNA): TGTGCCAGCAGCCCCAAACTAGTAATTCGCGGGGAGCTGTTTTTT. Protein: CASSPKLVIRGELFF. The chain joins TRBV7-2 to TRBJ2-2; D possibly corresponds to TRBD2 (5 bases). Trimming left V 5 bases short and J 7 bases short, with 17 bases between. Germline V lookup: CDR1 SGHTA, CDR2 FQGNSA. CDR3 size: 15 residues.

J is TRBJ1-2 and V is TRBV10-3; unclear D gene. CDR3 length: 13 residues. V lost 0 bases and J 4 bases, leaving 6 bases between the germline ends. CDR1 and CDR2 (germline): ENHRY, SYGVKD. The CDR3 sequence is CAISESTSYGYTF. Here the CDR3 DNA reads TGTGCCATCAGTGAGTCGACAAGCTATGGCTACACCTTC.

The chain is built from TRBV6-1 and TRBJ1-3; D is unresolved. Germline assignment: CDR1 MNHNS and CDR2 SASEGT. Trimming took off 2 bases at V and 8 bases at J, with 7 bases between the two ends. This CDR3 has 12 residues. The CDR3, as DNA: TGTGCCAGCAGTGAATTTAAGGACACCATATATTTT. It encodes CASSEFKDTIYF.

The chain couples TRBV19 to TRBJ1-4; no clear D gene. Germline CDR1 LNHDA, CDR2 SQIVND (reference sequence). CDR3 length: 15 residues. V lost 2 bases and J lost 3, with 10 bases in between. The CDR3 DNA reads as TGTGCCAGTAGTATACAACGTGCTCCTAATGAAAAACTGTTTTTT. Amino acids: CASSIQRAPNEKLFF.

This clone has just a few counts. This chain links TRBV25-1 with TRBJ1-5, with D perhaps TRBD1 (5 bases). Germline CDR1 MGHDK, CDR2 SYGVNS. The CDR3 consists of 16 residues. V was shortened by 3 bases and J by 3 bases, with 15 bases between the two germline ends. CDR3 in amino acids: CASSEGQGGVNQPQHF. CDR3 in DNA: TGTGCCAGCAGTGAGGGCCAGGGCGGGGTCAATCAGCCCCAGCATTTT.

This sequence joins TRBV7-9 and TRBJ2-1, with TRBD2 matching 11 bases. The CDR3 covers 16 residues. Trimming took 6 bases from V and 3 from J; bases not matched to a gene: 7. The germline V gene encodes CDR1 SEHNR and CDR2 FQNEAQ (reference sequence). As DNA, the CDR3 is TGTGCCAGCAGATTAAGACTAGCGGGGAACTACAATGAGCAGTTCTTC. Translation: CASRLRLAGNYNEQFF.

The rearrangement joins TRBV30 to TRBJ1-2; D gene ambiguous. V was shortened by 3 bases and J by 8 bases, with 22 bases between the two germline ends. The germline gives CDR1 GTSNPN, CDR2 SVGIG (reference sequence). The CDR3 loop spans 15 amino acids. DNA of the CDR3: TGTGCCTGGAGCCCACCCTCAGACATTTTGCGGGGCTACACCTTC. Encoded protein: CAWSPPSDILRGYTF. Supplemented by reference TRBV30 and TRBJ1-2, the full variable domain reads SQTIHQWPATLVQPVGSPLSLECTVEGTSNPNLYWYRQAAGRGLQLLFYSVGIGQISSEVPQNLSASRPQDRQFILSSKKLLLSDSGFYLCAWSPPSDILRGYTFGSGTRLTVV.